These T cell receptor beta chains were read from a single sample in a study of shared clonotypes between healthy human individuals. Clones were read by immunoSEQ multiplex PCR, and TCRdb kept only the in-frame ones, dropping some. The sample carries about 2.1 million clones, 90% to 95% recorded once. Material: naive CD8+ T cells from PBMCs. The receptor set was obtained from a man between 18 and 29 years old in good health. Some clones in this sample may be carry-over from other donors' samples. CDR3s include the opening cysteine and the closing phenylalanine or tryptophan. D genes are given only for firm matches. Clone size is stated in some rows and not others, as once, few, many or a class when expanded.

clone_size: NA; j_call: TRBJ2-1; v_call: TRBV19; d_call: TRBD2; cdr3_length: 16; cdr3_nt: TGTGCCAGTAGTGTAAGACTAGCGGGAAGGGAGGATGAGCAGTTCTTC; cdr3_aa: CASSVRLAGREDEQFF
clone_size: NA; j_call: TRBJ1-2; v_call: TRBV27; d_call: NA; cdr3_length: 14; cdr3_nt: TGTGCCAGCAGTCCCCGGACAGCCCACTATGGCTACACCTTC; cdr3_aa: CASSPRTAHYGYTF
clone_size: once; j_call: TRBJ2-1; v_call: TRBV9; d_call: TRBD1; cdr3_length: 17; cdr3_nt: TGTGCCAGCAGCGTAGACGGGACAGGGCCCTCTTGGTATGAGCAGTTCTTC; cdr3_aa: CASSVDGTGPSWYEQFF
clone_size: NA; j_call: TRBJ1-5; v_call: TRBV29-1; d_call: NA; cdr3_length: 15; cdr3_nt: TGCAGCGTGTTATCGGGGGGCGATCCTGGTCAGCCCCAGCATTTT; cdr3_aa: CSVLSGGDPGQPQHF
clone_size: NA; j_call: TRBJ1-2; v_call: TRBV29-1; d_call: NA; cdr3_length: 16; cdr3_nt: TGCAGCGTTGATTTTGGGACCGCAGGGACTAACTATGGCTACACCTTC; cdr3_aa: CSVDFGTAGTNYGYTF
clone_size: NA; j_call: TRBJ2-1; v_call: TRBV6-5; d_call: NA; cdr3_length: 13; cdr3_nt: TGTGCCAGCAGTTACTCGACTCTGTCAGATTCCATCTTC; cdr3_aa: CASSYSTLSDSIF
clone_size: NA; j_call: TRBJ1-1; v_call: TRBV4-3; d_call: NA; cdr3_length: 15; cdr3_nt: TGCGCCAGCAGCCGAGAATGGGGGGAAGACACTGAAGCTTTCTTT; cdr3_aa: CASSREWGEDTEAFF
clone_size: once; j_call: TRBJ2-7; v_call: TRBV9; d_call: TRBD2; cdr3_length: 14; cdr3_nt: TGTGCCAGCAGCAAAGGCGGGGGTTCCTACGAGCAGTACTTC; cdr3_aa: CASSKGGGSYEQYF
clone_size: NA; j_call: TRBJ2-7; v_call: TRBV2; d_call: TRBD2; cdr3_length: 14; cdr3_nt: TGTGCCAGCGAAGATAGCGGGTCTACCTACGAGCAGTACTTC; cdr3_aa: CASEDSGSTYEQYF
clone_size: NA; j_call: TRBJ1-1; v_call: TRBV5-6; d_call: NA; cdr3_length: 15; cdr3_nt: TGTGCCAGCAGCTTGCGGCGCGGGATGAACACTGAAGCTTTCTTT; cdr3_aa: CASSLRRGMNTEAFF
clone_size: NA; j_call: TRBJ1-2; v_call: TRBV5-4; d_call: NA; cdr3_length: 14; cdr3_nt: TGTGCCAGCAGCTTGGCCCTGTCAGGGAATGGCTACACCTTC; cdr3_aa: CASSLALSGNGYTF
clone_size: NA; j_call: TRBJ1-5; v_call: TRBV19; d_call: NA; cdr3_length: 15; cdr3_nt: TGTGCCAGTAGTATTCTAGGTTCGAGCAATCAGCCCCAGCATTTT; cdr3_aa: CASSILGSSNQPQHF
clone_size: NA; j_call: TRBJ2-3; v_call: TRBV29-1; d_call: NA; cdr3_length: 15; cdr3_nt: TGCAGCGTTGAATGGCCTAGCACAAGCACAGATACGCAGTATTTT; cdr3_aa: CSVEWPSTSTDTQYF
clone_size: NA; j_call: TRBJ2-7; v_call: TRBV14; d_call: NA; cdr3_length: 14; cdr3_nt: TGTGCCAGCAGCCAAGATGTCAGAACCTACGAGCAGTACTTC; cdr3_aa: CASSQDVRTYEQYF
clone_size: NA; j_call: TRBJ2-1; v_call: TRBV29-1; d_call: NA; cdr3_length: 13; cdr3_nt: TGCAGCGTTGAAGGTCTAGCCTACAATGAGCAGTTCTTC; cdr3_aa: CSVEGLAYNEQFF
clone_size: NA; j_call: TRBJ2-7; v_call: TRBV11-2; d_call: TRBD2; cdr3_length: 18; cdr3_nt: TGTGCCAGCAGCTTAGGGACTAGCGGGAGGGCTTCGCACTACGAGCAGTACTTC; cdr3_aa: CASSLGTSGRASHYEQYF
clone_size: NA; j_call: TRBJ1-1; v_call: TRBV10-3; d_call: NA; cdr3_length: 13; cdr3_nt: TGTGCCATCAGTGAGTCTCGACAGATTGAAGCTTTCTTT; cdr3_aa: CAISESRQIEAFF
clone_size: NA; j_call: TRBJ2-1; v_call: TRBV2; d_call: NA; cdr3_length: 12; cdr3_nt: TGTGCCAGCAGTGAATTGGGCAATGAGCAGTTCTTC; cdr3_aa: CASSELGNEQFF
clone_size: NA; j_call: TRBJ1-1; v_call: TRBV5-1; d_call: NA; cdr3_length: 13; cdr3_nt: TGCGCCAGCAGCCCCATGGGGGGCACTGAAGCTTTCTTT; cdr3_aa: CASSPMGGTEAFF
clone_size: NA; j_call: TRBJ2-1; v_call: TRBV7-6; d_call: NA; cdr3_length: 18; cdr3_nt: TGTGCCAGCAGCTTAGTCTCCAAAACCACAGCACCCTACAATGAGCAGTTCTTC; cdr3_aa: CASSLVSKTTAPYNEQFF
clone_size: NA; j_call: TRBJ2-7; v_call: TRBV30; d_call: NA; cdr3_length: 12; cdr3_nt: TGTGCCTGGACGGGGGTCGGCTACGAGCAGTACTTC; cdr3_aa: CAWTGVGYEQYF
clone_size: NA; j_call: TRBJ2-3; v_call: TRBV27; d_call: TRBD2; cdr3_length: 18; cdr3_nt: TGTGCCAGCAGTTCTCCCTCCGGACTAGCGGGAGTGGCAGATACGCAGTATTTT; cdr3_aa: CASSSPSGLAGVADTQYF
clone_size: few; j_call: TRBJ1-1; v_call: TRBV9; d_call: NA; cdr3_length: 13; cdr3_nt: TGTGCCAGCAGACCCCAAGAGGGCACTGAAGCTTTCTTT; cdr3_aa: CASRPQEGTEAFF
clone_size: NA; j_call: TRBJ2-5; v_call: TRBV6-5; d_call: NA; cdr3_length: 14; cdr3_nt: TGTGCCAGCAGTTACTCGGGCGGGGGCGCGACCCAGTACTTC; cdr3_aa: CASSYSGGGATQYF
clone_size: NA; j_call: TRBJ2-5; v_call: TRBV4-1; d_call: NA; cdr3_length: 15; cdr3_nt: TGCGCCAGCAGTACCCCCCATGGGATTGGGGAGACCCAGTACTTC; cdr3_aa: CASSTPHGIGETQYF
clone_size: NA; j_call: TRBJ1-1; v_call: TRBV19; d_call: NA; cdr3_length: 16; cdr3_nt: TGTGCCAGTAGTGCCTGGGGACTAGGGGAGAACACTGAAGCTTTCTTT; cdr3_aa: CASSAWGLGENTEAFF